This TCR beta chain was sequenced for a study of CD8 T cells in Susac syndrome. V shed 4 bases and J shed 7 bases, with 10 bases lying between them. The CDR3 is 12 residues long. Looked up from germline, CDR1 is MNHEY and CDR2 is SVGEGT. With random hexamers, reverse transcription was performed on roughly 0.5 to 1 ug of RNA. By means of immunoSEQ multiplex PCR, TCR beta CDR3 spanning 54 Vbeta and 13 Jbeta underwent amplification. TCRdb called the immunoSEQ multiplex PCR reads again in MiXCR, with one record for every CDR3 protein. The sample records some 150,000 distinct CDR3 sequences, roughly 95% being singletons.

The TCR comes from a human donor in good health. Material: CD4+ T cells from PBMCs. The rearrangement links TRBV6-2 or TRBV6-3 to TRBJ1-1, with D possibly matching TRBD1 (6 bases). CDR3 nucleotide sequence: TGTGCCAGCAGTTCCGACAGGCTTGAAGCTTTCTTT. Its translation is CASSSDRLEAFF.